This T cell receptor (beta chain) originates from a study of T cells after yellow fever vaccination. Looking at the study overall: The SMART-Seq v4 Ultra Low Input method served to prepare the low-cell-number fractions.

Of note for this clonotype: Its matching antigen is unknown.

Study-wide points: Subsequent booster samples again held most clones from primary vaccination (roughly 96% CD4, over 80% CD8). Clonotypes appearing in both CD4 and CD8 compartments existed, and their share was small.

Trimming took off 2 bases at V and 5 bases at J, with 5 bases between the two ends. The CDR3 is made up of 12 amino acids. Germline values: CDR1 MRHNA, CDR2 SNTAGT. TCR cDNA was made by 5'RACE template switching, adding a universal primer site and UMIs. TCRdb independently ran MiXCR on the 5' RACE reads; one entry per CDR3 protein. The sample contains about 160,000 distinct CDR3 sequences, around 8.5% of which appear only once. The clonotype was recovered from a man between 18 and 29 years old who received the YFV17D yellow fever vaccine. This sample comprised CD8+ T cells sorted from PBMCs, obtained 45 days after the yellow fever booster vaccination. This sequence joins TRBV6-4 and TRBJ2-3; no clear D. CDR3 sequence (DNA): TGTGCCAGCAGTGACGGCCTAGATACGCAGTATTTT. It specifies CASSDGLDTQYF.